This record covers a single T cell receptor (beta chain). Its specificity is not known. Each cell subset's genomic DNA was divided evenly among several immunoSEQ plates. The protocol was immunoSEQ multiplex PCR, while the TCRdb copy is restricted to in-frame clones and leaves out a portion. The table records hundreds of thousands of clones, approximately 96% of them present only once. Terminally differentiated effector memory CD45RA+ cells were excluded by CCR7 positive selection of CD45RO-negative cells. Germline assignment: CDR1 MNHEY and CDR2 SVGAGI. V shed 2 bases, J shed 0 bases, and the junction held 2 bases outside the gene matches. This CDR3 is 15 amino acids long. The data were obtained in a study of shared clonotypes between healthy human individuals. Findings and limits, study-wide: Against clonotypes common to all four donors, non-shared ones had lower generation probabilities.

Material for sequencing was naive CD8+ T cells sorted from blood. This sequence originates from a young woman in good health. The V and J genes are TRBV6-5 and TRBJ2-7, with TRBD1 matching over 9 bases. The CDR3 DNA reads as TGTGCCAGCAGTTACGGGGACAGGGACTCCTACGAGCAGTACTTC. Its translation is CASSYGDRDSYEQYF.